The present T cell receptor beta chain was sequenced within a study of blood T cell repertoires in COVID-19 (dated by TCRdb to 2020 to 2021). About the full investigation: The collaborator samples originated in the United States, Italy and Spain and spanned the acute and convalescent phases of COVID-19. The samples were drawn from the first 160 participants of the ongoing ImmuneRACE study and from 950 to 1,500 subjects provided by 6 global collaborators. Where available, HLA class I and class II types were obtained from metadata supplied by the sample provider rather than from assay-based typing. The prospective study material was composed of cDNA or gDNA derived from T cells, B-cell-depleted T cells, or PBMCs. Nearly every sample came with metadata listing a de-identified subject ID, COVID-19 status, age in years and sex. A freely available public database, intended as a resource for researchers studying the immune response to SARS-CoV-2, is where the repertoires were released. Deeply sampled blood TCRbeta repertoires from subjects exposed to, actively infected with, or recovered from COVID-19 were included in the dataset. Points the paper makes about the study in general: Clinical and demographic metadata were provided uncurated, with the amount varying by source and participant.

TCRbeta CDR3 regions were amplified from genomic DNA by means of the immunoSEQ Assay, a bias-controlled multiplex PCR. As for how the authors treated the data: Within the assay, amplification of reference gene primers was used to estimate how many nucleated cells each sample contained. To quantify the absolute abundance of each unique TCRbeta CDR3 rearrangement, sequence reads were collapsed and filtered. For each sample, productive Simpson clonality was calculated as the square root of Simpson's diversity index over productive rearrangements. TCRdb took over this immuneACCESS table, retaining in-frame rearrangements with V and J assigned. Such tables are incomplete; in checked studies, under half of the missing clones stem from an unresolved V gene, and the remainder is unexplained. From that table come the V and J calls and clone size; the DNA was used to work out D and trimming. This sample lists tens of thousands of clones; about four fifths were detected once. Over 15% of the sample is held by the ten biggest clonotypes.

Whole blood was collected in K2EDTA tubes by collaborating institutions according to the institutions' own protocols. For TCRbeta analysis, collaborators shipped samples in one of three forms: frozen whole blood, isolated PBMCs, or DNA extracted from either of those sample types. The table lists this clone with a few counts. Its antigen remains undetermined. Base-call qualities are not available, and no considerably larger clone is one nucleotide away. Reading from cysteine to phenylalanine, the CDR3 counts 13 amino acids. Only the CDR3 DNA is retained, 39 bases long and in frame from the first base. Taken from the germline V gene, the CDR1 and CDR2 loops are SGHRS and YFSETQ. V loses 4 bases of germline sequence and J loses 11 bases, and the interval between the two ends is 18 bases.

This chain is built from TRBV5-1 and TRBJ1-1; the D region possibly corresponds to TRBD1 (6 bases align). The sample comprised peripheral blood. This TCR was sampled from a human donor in a cohort sampled during active COVID-19. The nucleotide sequence reads as follows: TGCGCCAGCAGCCCCCAGGGGAGGGTGTATGCTTTCTTT. It codes for CASSPQGRVYAFF.